These 22 T cell receptor beta chains came from one sample sequenced in a study of T cell responses to AZD1222 COVID-19 vaccine. Profiled with immunoSEQ multiplex PCR; TCRdb holds only in-frame clones, not every one. In the table there are some 150,000 clones, around 92% of which are singletons. The sequencing here drew on peripheral blood, taken on day 0 of MenACWY control vaccination. The receptors were sampled from an adult in good health.

The chain combines TRBV18 with TRBJ1-4; D not certain. V gave up 6 bases and J gave up 7 bases, with 21 bases separating them. Germline V CDR1 and CDR2: KGHSH, LQKENI. The CDR3 has 16 amino acids. CDR3 protein: CASSINVAQWSEKLFF. The CDR3 DNA is TGTGCCAGCTCCATAAACGTCGCTCAGTGGTCTGAAAAACTGTTTTTT.

V gene TRBV19 combines with J gene TRBJ1-1, with 7 positions matching TRBD1. J lost 1 base, V lost 4 bases, and 6 bases had no gene match. The CDR3 is made up of 15 amino acids. Germline V gives CDR1 LNHDA, CDR2 SQIVND (reference sequence). In DNA, the CDR3 is TGTGCCAGTAGTACTGACAGGGCGGGGAACACTGAAGCTTTCTTT. Translated, it gives CASSTDRAGNTEAFF.

V usage is TRBV2 and J usage is TRBJ1-1; no firm D call. V was trimmed by 1 base and J by 5 bases, leaving 8 bases between them. Germline CDR1 is SNHLY and CDR2 is FYNNEI. CDR3 size: 13 residues. The DNA of the CDR3 is TGTGCCAGCAGTGAAGAAGGGCGGACTGAAGCTTTCTTT. This translates into CASSEEGRTEAFF.

The rearrangement joins TRBV10-3 to TRBJ2-7; D remains ambiguous. Germline CDR1 and CDR2: ENHRY and SYGVKD. The length of the CDR3 is 14 residues. V was clipped by 7 bases and J by 6 bases, with 19 bases between them. The CDR3 DNA reads as TGTGCCATCAAGAACTCGGACCTTATTCTCGAGCAGTACTTC. Translation gives CAIKNSDLILEQYF.

The V and J genes are TRBV7-3 and TRBJ2-1; no firm D call. Looked up from germline, CDR1 is SGHTA and CDR2 is FQGTGA. Deletions cut 0 bases from V and 0 bases from J, with 6 bases between. The CDR3 loop spans 15 amino acids. The chain's CDR3 is CASSLTESSYNEQFF. Here the CDR3 DNA reads TGTGCCAGCAGCTTAACAGAAAGCTCCTACAATGAGCAGTTCTTC.

This chain joins TRBV15 and TRBJ1-1; 9 bases are a match to TRBD1. Trimming removed 9 bases from V and 2 bases from J; junction bases left unmatched: 13. Looked up from germline, CDR1 is LNHNV and CDR2 is YYDKDF (reference sequence). The length of the CDR3 is 16 residues. The CDR3 protein is CATTRGTGMRNTEAFF. The DNA of the CDR3 is TGTGCCACTACAAGAGGGACAGGGATGAGAAACACTGAAGCTTTCTTT.

The rearrangement uses TRBV2 and TRBJ1-5; no definite D call. With 6 bases removed from V and 0 bases from J, the gap between germline ends came to 12 bases. The CDR3 has 15 amino acids. The germline V gene has CDR1 SNHLY and CDR2 FYNNEI. CDR3 nucleotides: TGTGCCAGCAGCGGCCAGTACCCTAGCAATCAGCCCCAGCATTTT. As protein: CASSGQYPSNQPQHF.

Worth noting for this clone: The identical CDR3 is also encoded by other nucleotide sequences in the sample. The chain joins TRBV7-9 to TRBJ1-1; D is ambiguous. Germline CDR1 reads SEHNR; CDR2 reads FQNEAQ (reference sequence). Trimming took 1 base from V and 0 from J, leaving 6 bases between them. The CDR3 is 14 amino acids. CDR3 loop: CASSLGQLNTEAFF. In DNA form, the CDR3 reads TGTGCCAGCAGCTTAGGGCAGTTGAACACTGAAGCTTTCTTT.

This chain connects TRBV3-1 (or the pseudogene TRBV3-2) to TRBJ1-1; the D is unclear. The CDR3 contains 18 residues. Trimming removed 0 bases from V and 6 bases from J, with 23 bases in between. In germline, CDR1 is LGHDT, CDR2 YNNKEL (reference sequence). The CDR3 loop reads CASSQDVITALYKSEAFF. The CDR3 DNA reads as TGTGCCAGCAGCCAAGATGTAATTACGGCATTATATAAGTCTGAAGCTTTCTTT.

This rearrangement joins TRBV14 to TRBJ1-4; D is possibly TRBD1 (5 bases). V gave up 6 bases and J gave up 17 bases, with 16 bases separating them. Germline CDR1 and CDR2: SGHDN and FVKESK. CDR3 length: 11 residues. The CDR3 DNA reads TGTGCCAGCAGAGACCCGGGACGCCGCTTTTTT. Amino acids: CASRDPGRRFF.

This rearrangement joins TRBV4-3 to TRBJ2-7; TRBD2 agrees at 7 bases. There are 14 residues in the CDR3. Trimming removed 1 base from V and 2 bases from J; junction bases left unmatched: 2. CDR1 and CDR2 (germline): LGHNA, YSLEER. The DNA of the CDR3 is TGCGCCAGCAGCCAAGGCCGGGGGGCCTACGAGCAGTACTTC. Protein sequence: CASSQGRGAYEQYF.

Here the CDR3 DNA reads TGTGCCAGCAGTCAAGGAGGGTTAAGTTCCTATAATTCACCCCTCCACTTT. It is translated as CASSQGGLSSYNSPLHF. The chain uses TRBV28 and TRBJ1-6; D gene uncertain. The CDR3 is 17 amino acids. With 5 bases removed from V and 1 base from J, the gap between germline ends came to 15 bases. Looked up from germline, CDR1 is MDHEN and CDR2 is SYDVKM.

This chain connects TRBV6-5 to TRBJ1-3; the D is unclear. This CDR3 is built from 13 residues. V was shortened by 0 bases and J by 4 bases, with 4 bases between the two germline ends. Looked up from germline, CDR1 is MNHEY and CDR2 is SVGAGI. CDR3 sequence (DNA): TGTGCCAGCAGTTACTCTTCCGGAAACACCATATATTTT. Translating gives CASSYSSGNTIYF.

The rearrangement uses TRBV7-2 and TRBJ2-1; 8 bases are a match to TRBD2. The ends lost 5 bases at V and 6 bases at J; junction bases unmatched: 3. Germline V CDR1 and CDR2: SGHTA, FQGNSA. The CDR3 runs 13 residues. CDR3 in DNA: TGTGCCAGCAGCCCCGGGACTAGCAATGAGCAGTTCTTC. Its translation: CASSPGTSNEQFF.

This chain connects TRBV6-5 to TRBJ2-3; D gene uncertain. There are 14 residues in the CDR3. The V gene's germline CDR1 is MNHEY and CDR2 SVGAGI. Trimming pared 6 bases from V and 0 bases from J, leaving 10 bases between. CDR3 in amino acids: CASRRTSSTDTQYF. The CDR3 DNA reads TGTGCCAGCAGAAGGACGTCTAGCACAGATACGCAGTATTTT.

The chain combines TRBV5-1 with TRBJ2-7; no definite D call. Germline V lookup: CDR1 SGHRS, CDR2 YFSETQ. Trimming removed 4 bases from V and 2 bases from J, with 13 bases in between. The CDR3 totals 14 residues. The CDR3 nucleotides read TGCGCCAGCAGCCTAGGACCATCTACCTACGAGCAGTACTTC. This sequence encodes CASSLGPSTYEQYF.

The genes are TRBV7-8 and TRBJ1-5, with D possibly TRBD1 on 5 matching bases. This CDR3 has 14 residues. CDR1 and CDR2 (germline): SGHVS, FQNEAQ. V lost 1 base and J lost 7, with 11 bases in between. The CDR3, as DNA: TGTGCCAGCAGCTTAGGGGGCCTTCCACAGCCCCAGCATTTT. It yields the protein CASSLGGLPQPQHF.

The chain combines TRBV19 with TRBJ1-1; no firm D call. The CDR3 has 14 amino acids. The germline V and J ends were trimmed by 5 bases and 5 bases, with 15 bases remaining between them. CDR1 and CDR2 from the germline V gene are LNHDA and SQIVND (reference sequence). The DNA of the CDR3 is TGTGCCAGTAGTCAGACTCCCTTCGGAACTGAAGCTTTCTTT. Its translation is CASSQTPFGTEAFF. Full variable domain (remainder filled in from reference TRBV19 and TRBJ1-1): DGGITQSPKYLFRKEGQNVTLSCEQNLNHDAMYWYRQDPGQGLRLIYYSQIVNDFQKGDIAEGYSVSREKKESFPLTVTSAQKNPTAFYLCASSQTPFGTEAFFGQGTRLTVV.

Remarks on this clone: Other DNA sequences from this sample encode an identical CDR3 as well. This chain links TRBV5-1 with TRBJ2-1; 13 nucleotides align to TRBD2. The CDR3 has 15 amino acids. The V gene end was trimmed by 3 bases and the J gene end by 7 bases; junction bases not matched to a gene: 4. CDR1 is SGHRS and CDR2 is YFSETQ in the germline V gene. Here the CDR3 reads CASSSGLAGSNEQFF. In DNA, the CDR3 is TGCGCCAGCAGCTCGGGACTAGCGGGGTCGAATGAGCAGTTCTTC.

CDR3 DNA sequence: TGTGCCAGCCGTGGACAGCTGTTTAATCAGCCCCAGCATTTT. This codes for CASRGQLFNQPQHF. The chain is built from TRBV27 and TRBJ1-5; maybe TRBD1 (6 bases). Trimming removed 8 bases from V and 4 bases from J, with 15 bases in between. This CDR3 has 14 amino acids. Germline V gives CDR1 MNHEY, CDR2 SMNVEV (reference sequence).

V usage is TRBV9 and J usage is TRBJ2-4; 7 positions match TRBD1. V trimming: 3 bases; J trimming: 2 bases; junction bases outside the gene matches: 14. Germline CDR1 is SGDLS and CDR2 is YYNGEE. The CDR3 loop spans 18 amino acids. The CDR3 DNA sequence: TGTGCCAGCAGCGCGACCGGGATCCCAGGGGGAACCAAAAACATTCAGTACTTC. The encoded protein is CASSATGIPGGTKNIQYF.

This chain joins TRBV11-3 and TRBJ2-3; 8 bases map to TRBD1. Germline trimming cut 5 bases from V and 6 bases from J; bases unmatched to any gene: 7. CDR1 is SGHNT and CDR2 is YENEEA in the germline V gene. The CDR3 contains 14 residues. The CDR3 is CASSPGQGGDTQYF. The CDR3 bases are TGTGCCAGCAGCCCAGGACAGGGAGGCGATACGCAGTATTTT.